The 6 T cell receptor beta chains below come from one sample, sequenced in a study of T cell responses to AZD1222 COVID-19 vaccine. Assay used: immunoSEQ multiplex PCR; TCRdb lists only in-frame clones, some missing. This table holds fewer than 90,000 clones, around 90% found once. The sequenced sample was peripheral blood, obtained on day 0 of AZD1222 vaccination. These TCRs come from an adult in good health.

This chain uses TRBV25-1 with TRBJ1-2, with D possibly being TRBD1 (5 bases). The V gene lost 4 bases and the J gene lost 8 bases, with 14 bases spanning the gap. CDR3 size: 13 residues. The germline gives CDR1 MGHDK, CDR2 SYGVNS. In nucleotides, the CDR3 is TGTGCCAGCAGTGGGACTGGGGGATTGGGCTACACCTTC. It encodes CASSGTGGLGYTF.

The V and J genes are TRBV4-3 and TRBJ1-2; 8 nucleotides agree with TRBD1. The CDR3 is made up of 14 amino acids. With 3 bases clipped from V and 7 bases from J, the junction kept 7 bases outside the gene matches. Per the germline V gene, CDR1 is LGHNA and CDR2 is YSLEER. For the CDR3, the DNA is TGCGCCAGCAGCCATCTGGACAGGGATTCTGGCTACACCTTC. Translating it yields CASSHLDRDSGYTF.

The V and J genes are TRBV6-5 and TRBJ2-5, with TRBD2 matching over 7 bases. The CDR3 contains 13 residues. After removal of 7 bases from V and 3 bases from J, the junction contained 5 bases not matched to a gene. Per the germline V gene, CDR1 is MNHEY and CDR2 is SVGAGI. The CDR3 nucleotides read TGTGCCAGCATCAATCTAGCGGAAGAGACCCAGTACTTC. Residues: CASINLAEETQYF.

The rearrangement links TRBV5-1 to TRBJ1-1; 7 nucleotides agree with TRBD1. The J segment lost 11 bases and the V segment lost 6 bases, leaving 16 bases of the junction unmatched. The germline V gene encodes CDR1 SGHRS and CDR2 YFSETQ. The CDR3 is 14 residues long. CDR3 DNA sequence: TGCGCCAGCACCAACACCGACAGGGCGATGGTCGCTTTCTTT. It yields the protein CASTNTDRAMVAFF.

The V call is TRBV11-3, the J call TRBJ2-1, with 8 positions matching TRBD2. CDR3 size: 15 residues. Trimming cost V 1 base and J 1 base; bases outside gene matches: 0. Germline V gene sequence: CDR1 SGHNT, CDR2 YENEEA. The CDR3 is CASSLGGGSYNEQFF. CDR3 sequence (DNA): TGTGCCAGCAGCTTAGGCGGGGGGTCCTACAATGAGCAGTTCTTC.

The chain has TRBV4-2 and TRBJ2-7, with TRBD2 matching over 10 bases. J was trimmed by 6 bases and V by 0 bases; bases with no gene match: 8. The CDR3 spans 16 residues. Germline CDR1 and CDR2: LGHNA and YNFKEQ. CDR3 loop: CASSQDQASGRFEQYF. DNA for the CDR3: TGTGCCAGCAGCCAAGATCAAGCTAGCGGGAGATTCGAGCAGTACTTC.